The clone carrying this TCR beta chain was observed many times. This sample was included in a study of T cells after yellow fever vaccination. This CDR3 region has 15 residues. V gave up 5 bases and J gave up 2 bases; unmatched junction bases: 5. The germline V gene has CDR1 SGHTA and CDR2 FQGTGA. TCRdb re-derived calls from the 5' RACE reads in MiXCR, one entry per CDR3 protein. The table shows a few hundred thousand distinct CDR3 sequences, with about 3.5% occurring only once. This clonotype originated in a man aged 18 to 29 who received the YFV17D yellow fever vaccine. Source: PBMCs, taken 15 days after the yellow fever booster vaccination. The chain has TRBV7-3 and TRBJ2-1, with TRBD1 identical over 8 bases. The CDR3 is CASSTRQGPYNEQFF. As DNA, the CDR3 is TGTGCCAGCAGCACAAGACAGGGGCCCTACAATGAGCAGTTCTTC.